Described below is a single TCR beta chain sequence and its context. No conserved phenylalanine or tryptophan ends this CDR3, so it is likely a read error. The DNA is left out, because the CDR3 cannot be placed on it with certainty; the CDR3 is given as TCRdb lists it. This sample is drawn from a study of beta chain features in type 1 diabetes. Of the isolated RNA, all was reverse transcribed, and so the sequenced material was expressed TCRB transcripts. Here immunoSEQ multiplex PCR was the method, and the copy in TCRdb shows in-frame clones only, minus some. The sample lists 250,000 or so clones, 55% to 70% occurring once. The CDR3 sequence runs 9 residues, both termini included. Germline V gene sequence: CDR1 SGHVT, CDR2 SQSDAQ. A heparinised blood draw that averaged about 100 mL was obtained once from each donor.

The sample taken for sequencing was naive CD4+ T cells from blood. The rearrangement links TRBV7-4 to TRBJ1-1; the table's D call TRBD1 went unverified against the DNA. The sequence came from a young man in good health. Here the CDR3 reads CASSLGQGV.